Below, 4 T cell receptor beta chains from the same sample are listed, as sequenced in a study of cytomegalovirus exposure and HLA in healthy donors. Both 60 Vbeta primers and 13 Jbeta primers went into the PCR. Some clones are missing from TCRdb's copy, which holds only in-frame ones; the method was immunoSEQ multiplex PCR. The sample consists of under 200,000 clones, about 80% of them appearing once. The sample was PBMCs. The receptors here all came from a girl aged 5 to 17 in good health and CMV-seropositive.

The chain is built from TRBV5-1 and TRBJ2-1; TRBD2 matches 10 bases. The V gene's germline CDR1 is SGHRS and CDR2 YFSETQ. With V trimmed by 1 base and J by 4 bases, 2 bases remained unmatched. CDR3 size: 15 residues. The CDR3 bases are TGCGCCAGCAGCTTGCGGACTAGCGGATACAATGAGCAGTTCTTC. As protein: CASSLRTSGYNEQFF.

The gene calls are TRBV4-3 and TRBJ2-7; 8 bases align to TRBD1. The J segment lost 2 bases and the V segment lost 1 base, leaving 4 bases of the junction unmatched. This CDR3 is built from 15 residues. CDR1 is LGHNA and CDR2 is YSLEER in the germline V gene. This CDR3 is CASSQADRATYEQYF. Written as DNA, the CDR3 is TGCGCCAGCAGCCAAGCGGACAGGGCCACCTACGAGCAGTACTTC.

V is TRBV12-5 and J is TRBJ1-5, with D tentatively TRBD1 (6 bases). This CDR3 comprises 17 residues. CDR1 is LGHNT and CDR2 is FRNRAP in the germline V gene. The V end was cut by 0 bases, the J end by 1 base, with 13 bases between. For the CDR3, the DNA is TGTGCTAGTGGTTTGGTGGCAGGGGAAAAGAGCAATCAGCCCCAGCATTTT. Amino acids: CASGLVAGEKSNQPQHF. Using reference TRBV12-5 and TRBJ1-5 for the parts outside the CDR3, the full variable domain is DARVTQTPRHKVTEMGQEVTMRCQPILGHNTVFWYRQTMMQGLELLAYFRNRAPLDDSGMPKDRFSAEMPDATLATLKIQPSEPRDSAVYFCASGLVAGEKSNQPQHFGDGTRLSIL.

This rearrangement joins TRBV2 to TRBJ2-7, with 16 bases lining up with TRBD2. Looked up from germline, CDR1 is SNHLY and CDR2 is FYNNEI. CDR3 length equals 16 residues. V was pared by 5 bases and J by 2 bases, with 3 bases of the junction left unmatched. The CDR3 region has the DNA TGTGCCAGCAGTTCCGGGACTAGCGGGGGGGCCTACGAGCAGTACTTC. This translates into CASSSGTSGGAYEQYF. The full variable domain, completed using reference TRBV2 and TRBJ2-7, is EPEVTQTPSHQVTQMGQEVILRCVPISNHLYFYWYRQILGQKVEFLVSFYNNEISEKSEIFDDQFSVERPDGSNFTLKIRSTKLEDSAMYFCASSSGTSGGAYEQYFGPGTRLTVT.